These 24 T cell receptor beta chains came from one sample sequenced in a study of tumor-infiltrating lymphocytes in primary liver carcinoma. Bulk tissue was left unsorted, and RNA and DNA were co-extracted from 20-30 mg of it. With a constant-region primer, TCR beta cDNA was made from approximately 520 ng of total RNA. Libraries for TCR beta were built through three nested multiplex PCR rounds, which together made up a slightly modified ARM-PCR procedure. Both of the initial two PCR rounds ran for approximately 11 cycles and employed TRBV1-TRBV30 forward primers alongside a C-beta reverse primer. TCRdb re-derived calls from the multiplex PCR reads in MiXCR, one entry per CDR3 protein. Counted here are about 110,000 distinct CDR3 sequences, 50% to 65% occurring once; the ten biggest clones make up roughly 8.8%. Input material: liver tumor tissue from sampling region 1. Stated subset: tumor region T1, superior pole. The receptors here all came from a woman between 55 and 75 years old with primary liver carcinoma and hepatitis B virus infection.

The chain carries TRBV28 and TRBJ2-7; 12 bases are shared with TRBD2. The CDR3 runs to 14 residues. Per germline, CDR1 MDHEN and CDR2 SYDVKM. Trimming at V came to 8 bases and at J to 7 bases, leaving 9 bases not matched to a gene. This chain's CDR3 is CASSGLAGSGEQYF. In DNA, the CDR3 is TGTGCCAGCTCAGGACTAGCGGGATCGGGAGAGCAGTACTTC.

Comments on this clonotype: At one end, the junction sequence differs from germline, possibly due to a read error. The V call is TRBV7-8, the J call TRBJ1-5, with D possibly being TRBD1 (6 bases). The CDR3 totals 18 residues. Looked up from germline, CDR1 is SGHVS and CDR2 is FQNEAQ. The CDR3 coding sequence is TGTGCCAGCAGCTTATCGGGGTTGGGGGGCCTCGGCAATCAGCCCCGGCATTTT. Amino acid sequence: CASSLSGLGGLGNQPRHF.

The rearrangement uses TRBV12-3 or TRBV12-4 and TRBJ1-3; maybe TRBD1 (5 bases). The ends were cut back, 6 bases at V and 1 base at J, with 16 bases in the middle. CDR3 size: 16 residues. This chain's CDR3 is CASSPTRGRSGNTIYF. For the CDR3, the DNA is TGTGCCAGCAGCCCAACAAGGGGCCGGTCTGGAAACACCATATATTTT.

The chain recombines TRBV5-1 with TRBJ2-6; TRBD1 matches at 10 bases. With 5 bases clipped from V and 2 bases from J, the junction kept 4 bases outside the gene matches. There are 16 residues in the CDR3. Germline V CDR1 and CDR2: SGHRS, YFSETQ. The CDR3 DNA reads TGCGCCAGCAGGGACAGGGGGAAACCTGGGGCCAACGTCCTGACTTTC. Amino acid sequence: CASRDRGKPGANVLTF.

Worth noting for this clonotype: The junction does not match germline at one end; this may be a read error. This chain links TRBV29-1 with TRBJ2-7, with D possibly TRBD1 on 5 matching bases. Germline V CDR1 and CDR2: SQVTM, ANQGSEA. The CDR3 consists of 14 residues. The CDR3 spells CSLEVGQGPGEQHF. DNA of the CDR3: TGCAGCCTTGAAGTAGGGCAGGGCCCGGGCGAGCAGCATTTC.

Note on this clonotype: A much larger clone is a single base away; this may be a read error. The chain is built from TRBV6-6 and TRBJ2-7; D is undetermined. The CDR3 spans 13 residues. The germline gives CDR1 MNHNY, CDR2 SVGAGI (reference sequence). The CDR3 DNA is TGTACCAGCATCCCGAATCCTTCCTACGAGCAGTACTTC. The encoded protein is CTSIPNPSYEQYF.

This clonotype was picked up one time. A much larger clone lies one base from this, so it may be a read error. V usage is TRBV12-3 or TRBV12-4 and J usage is TRBJ2-1; 9 bases fit TRBD2. This CDR3 is 16 amino acids long. CDR3 residues: CASRFFSGSSYNEQLF. CDR3 DNA sequence: TGTGCCAGCAGGTTCTTTAGCGGGAGCTCCTACAATGAGCAGTTATTC.

Regarding this clonotype: In this CDR3 the conserved last residue, phenylalanine or tryptophan, is missing, so a read error is likely. The chain recombines TRBV29-1 with TRBJ2-3; D is perhaps TRBD2 (5 bases). Between the trimmed V and J ends, which lost 3 bases and 4 bases, there was a span of 8 bases. There are 12 residues in the CDR3. The germline gives CDR1 SQVTM, CDR2 ANQGSEA. The CDR3 loop reads CSVEIGADTQYY. As DNA, the CDR3 is TGCAGCGTTGAGATCGGGGCAGATACGCAGTATTAT.

This clonotype has a single count. A junction boundary mismatches the germline segment, possibly from a read error. The chain links TRBV11-3 to TRBJ2-3; D possibly matches TRBD1 or TRBD2 (5 bases each). Germline values: CDR1 SGHNT, CDR2 YENEEA. The CDR3 runs 15 residues. The CDR3 loop is CASKRGDGKTDAQYF. CDR3 DNA sequence: TGTGCCAGCAAGCGAGGGGATGGGAAAACAGATGCGCAGTATTTT.

Turning to this clonotype: This may come from a read error, since a much larger clone is one base off. The V gene is TRBV12-3 or TRBV12-4, the J gene TRBJ1-1, with a weak D call TRBD1 (5 bases). V shed 7 bases and J shed 3 bases, with 12 bases lying between them. The CDR3 has 13 amino acids. The DNA of the CDR3 is TGTGCCAGCATGCGACAGATTGACACTGAAGCTTTCTTT. It specifies CASMRQIDTEAFF.

This clonotype was recorded at least ten times. The V and J genes are TRBV11-3 and TRBJ2-7, with TRBD2 matching over 7 bases. This CDR3 has 14 residues. The germline gives CDR1 SGHNT, CDR2 YENEEA. Germline trimming cut 5 bases from V and 2 bases from J; bases unmatched to any gene: 6. The CDR3 region has the DNA TGTGCCAGCAGCCGCTTCGGACTAGCCTACGAGCAGTACTTC. This encodes CASSRFGLAYEQYF.

About this clonotype: The junction departs from the called germline gene at one end, perhaps through a read error. The gene calls are TRBV11-2 and TRBJ2-1; 13 nucleotides agree with TRBD2. The CDR3 runs to 15 residues. The germline CDR1 and CDR2 sequences are SGHAT and FQNNGV. Here the CDR3 reads CTSNPGTSGNLEQFF. DNA of the CDR3: TGTACCAGCAACCCCGGGACTAGCGGGAACCTTGAGCAGTTCTTC.

This sequence joins TRBV7-3 and TRBJ2-1; D gene unclear. Trimming stripped 0 bases from V and 5 bases from J, with 5 bases between. The length of the CDR3 is 13 residues. CDR1 and CDR2 (germline): SGHTA, FQGTGA. CDR3 amino acids: CASSLTANNEQFF. The DNA for the CDR3 is TGTGCCAGCAGCTTAACCGCAAACAATGAGCAGTTCTTC.

This clonotype was counted once. A clone one base away is much larger, so this may be a read error. This sequence joins TRBV6-1 and TRBJ2-7; D assignment may be TRBD1 or TRBD2 (5 bases each). Trimming cost V 2 bases and J 1 base, with 12 bases left between them. The germline V gene has CDR1 MNHNS and CDR2 SASEGT. This CDR3 contains 15 residues. Here the CDR3 reads CASSEPDGASYEQYF. The CDR3 DNA is TGTGCCAGCAGTGAACCGGACGGGGCTTCCTACGAGCAGTACTTC.

This clonotype was observed a few times. A read error may be the cause here, since a much bigger clone is one base away. Since no conserved phenylalanine or tryptophan closes the CDR3, a read error is the likely cause. This chain uses TRBV29-1 with TRBJ2-7; a possible D gene is TRBD1 (5 bases). V gave up 8 bases and J gave up 0 bases, with 11 bases separating them. This CDR3 comprises 12 residues. In germline, CDR1 is SQVTM, CDR2 ANQGSEA. Written as DNA, the CDR3 is TGCAGCTCCTCGGACAACTCCTACGAGCAGTACTTA. Protein product: CSSSDNSYEQYL.

Comments on this clonotype: A junction end diverges from the germline sequence, so it may reflect a read error. The chain carries TRBV12-3 or TRBV12-4 and TRBJ1-6; D remains ambiguous. This CDR3 comprises 12 residues. In nucleotides, the CDR3 is TGTGCCAGCACTTTGTCCGGTTCACCGCTCCACTTT. Protein: CASTLSGSPLHF.

This clonotype was seen a handful of times. V and J are TRBV5-1 and TRBJ1-6; TRBD1 matches 9 bases. The germline CDR1 and CDR2 sequences are SGHRS and YFSETQ. This CDR3 contains 16 residues. V dropped 0 bases and J dropped 7; count of bases not matched to a gene: 5. CDR3 in amino acids: CASSLDGQGTNSPLHF. The CDR3 DNA sequence: TGCGCCAGCAGCTTGGACGGACAGGGGACCAATTCACCCCTCCACTTT.

In this sample, this clonotype turned up a few times. The germline gene is not matched at one end of the junction; a read error may be the cause. This chain joins TRBV18 and TRBJ1-6, with TRBD1 matching over 8 bases. The CDR3 length is 15 residues. The V gene's germline CDR1 is KGHSH and CDR2 LQKENI. The CDR3 region has the DNA TGTGCTAGCTCACCACGACAGGGGACGGATTCACCCCTCCACTTT. Translation gives CASSPRQGTDSPLHF.

On this clonotype: At one end the junction does not follow the germline gene, possibly because of a read error. This chain links TRBV12-5 with TRBJ2-7, with D possibly TRBD2 on 5 matching bases. Germline V lookup: CDR1 LGHNT, CDR2 FRNRAP. The CDR3 totals 14 residues. For the CDR3, the DNA is TGTACTAGTGGTTTGGGCACTAGAACATACGAGCAGTACTTC. Translating gives CTSGLGTRTYEQYF.

This clonotype was detected ten times or more. The chain employs TRBV5-4 and TRBJ1-1; D may be TRBD1 (6 bases). The germline gives CDR1 SGHNT, CDR2 YYREEE (reference sequence). V lost 0 bases and J 5 bases, leaving 11 bases between the germline ends. The length of the CDR3 is 14 residues. The CDR3 sequence: CASSLDRERTEAFF. CDR3 DNA: TGTGCCAGCAGCTTGGACAGGGAGAGGACTGAAGCTTTCTTT.

Comments on this clonotype: One end of the junction fails to match germline, which may point to a read error. V usage is TRBV11-2 and J usage is TRBJ2-1; 7 nucleotides align to TRBD2. CDR1 is SGHAT, CDR2 FQNNGV, per germline. The CDR3 is made up of 13 amino acids. CDR3 residues: CAGSWTSAGEQFF. In nucleotides, the CDR3 is TGTGCCGGCAGCTGGACTAGTGCTGGTGAGCAGTTCTTC.

This clonotype was found many times. The gene calls are TRBV6-2 or TRBV6-3 and TRBJ2-5; a possible D gene is TRBD1 (6 bases). Trimming cost V 0 bases and J 5 bases, with 13 bases left between them. There are 15 residues in the CDR3. CDR1 is MNHEY, CDR2 SVGEGT, per germline. Here the CDR3 reads CASSYSDSFYETQYF. CDR3 DNA: TGTGCCAGCAGTTACTCGGACAGTTTTTACGAGACCCAGTACTTC.

The chain couples TRBV29-1 to TRBJ1-5; the D is unclear. TRBJ2-3 matches the DNA end more closely, so the J call is doubtful. Per germline, CDR1 SQVTM and CDR2 ANQGSEA. This CDR3 comprises 12 residues. The CDR3 DNA reads as TGCAGCGTTGGGACCTCTTCTCATCCCCAGTATTTT. Translated, it gives CSVGTSSHPQYF.

Notes on this clonotype: The germline gene is not matched at one end of the junction; a read error may be the cause. The rearrangement links TRBV12-3 or TRBV12-4 to TRBJ2-3; 7 bases align to TRBD2. This CDR3 has 14 amino acids. CDR3 sequence (DNA): TGTACCAGTAGTTTTGGGAGGGCCTCAGATACGCAGTATTTT. Its protein is CTSSFGRASDTQYF.